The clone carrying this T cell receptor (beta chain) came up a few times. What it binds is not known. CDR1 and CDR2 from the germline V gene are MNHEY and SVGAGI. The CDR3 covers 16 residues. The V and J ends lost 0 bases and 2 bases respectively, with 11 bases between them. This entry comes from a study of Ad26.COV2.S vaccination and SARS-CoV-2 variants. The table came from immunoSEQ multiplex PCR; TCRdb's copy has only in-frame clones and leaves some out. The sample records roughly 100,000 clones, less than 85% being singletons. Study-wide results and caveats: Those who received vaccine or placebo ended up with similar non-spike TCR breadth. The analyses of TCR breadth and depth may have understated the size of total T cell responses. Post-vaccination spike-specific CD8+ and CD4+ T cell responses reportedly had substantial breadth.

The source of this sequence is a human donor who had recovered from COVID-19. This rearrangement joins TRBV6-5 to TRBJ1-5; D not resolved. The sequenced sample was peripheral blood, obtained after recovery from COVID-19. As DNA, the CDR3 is TGTGCCAGCAGTTACTCGGCAGAGGTGGGCAATCAGCCCCAGCATTTT. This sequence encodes CASSYSAEVGNQPQHF.